A selection of T cell receptor beta chains follows, all from one sample in a study of cytomegalovirus exposure and HLA in healthy donors. TCRdb's copy holds only in-frame clones and misses some; the assay was immunoSEQ multiplex PCR. Among about 160,000 clones, about 88% were seen once, and the ten largest hold more than 2%. Sequencing was done on a sample of PBMCs. Source of these receptors: a young woman in good health and CMV-seronegative. Both conserved end residues are trimmed from each CDR3. The size of a clone is reported for some rows only, either as once, few or many, or as a class for expanded clones.

clone size	V gene	J gene	CDR3 protein
-	TRBV25-1	TRBJ2-4	ASSELGGEQDIQY
-	TRBV18	TRBJ2-7	ASSSGTGIYEQY
-	TRBV7-8	TRBJ1-3	ASSADRVISGNTIY
-	TRBV7-6	TRBJ1-3	ASSPFPAGPFSGNTIY
-	TRBV9	TRBJ2-3	ASSVAGTGSRTDTQY
-	TRBV4-1	TRBJ1-1	ASSQVGTGVQAF
-	TRBV5-1	TRBJ2-1	ASSAGLGTYNEQF
-	TRBV15	TRBJ2-1	ATSSRGHNNEQF
-	TRBV2	TRBJ1-3	ASSGLLTSGNTIY
-	TRBV4-1	TRBJ2-1	ASSPERVNEQF
-	TRBV10-1	TRBJ2-7	ASSEYGDTSSEQY
-	TRBV6-1	TRBJ2-1	ASGQRASSYNEQF
-	TRBV2	TRBJ1-2	ASSEALPGTGGMYGYT
-	TRBV19	TRBJ1-5	ASSITGDRGYQPQH
-	TRBV30	TRBJ1-2	AWSVGKNYGYT
few	TRBV5-4	TRBJ1-2	ASSLGGRGRDYGYT
-	TRBV6-6	TRBJ2-2	ASSYRGGSSTGELF
-	TRBV2	TRBJ2-1	ASSADRADEQF
-	TRBV27	TRBJ1-1	ASTPGQLNTEAF
-	TRBV18	TRBJ1-5	ASSLDRGNQPQH
-	TRBV27	TRBJ2-2	ASSLRGRGANTGELF
-	TRBV6-5	TRBJ2-7	ASLGRGSHEQY
many	TRBV10-3	TRBJ1-1	AISDGPEAF
-	TRBV11-2	TRBJ1-1	ASSQGIVNTEAF
-	TRBV2	TRBJ2-1	ASSEGTSGRAGEF
-	TRBV19	TRBJ1-5	ASQDRGRYSSNQPQH
many	TRBV7-6	TRBJ2-3	ASSREYTIEGKY
once	TRBV5-1	TRBJ1-6	ASSLDRTGLNSPLH
-	TRBV2	TRBJ1-5	ASSGTGGHNQPQH
once	TRBV5-8	TRBJ2-1	ASSQGTASYNEQF
-	TRBV4-3	TRBJ1-2	ASSHTGGYGYT
-	TRBV6-5	TRBJ2-3	ASSSLTIRDTQY
-	TRBV19	TRBJ2-1	ASNRQSGNEQF
-	TRBV4-1	TRBJ2-2	ASSQGGSWTGGTGELF
-	TRBV7-3	TRBJ1-1	ASSLRGLGTEAF
-	TRBV10-3	TRBJ2-7	AISKSEEQY
-	TRBV5-6	TRBJ2-2	ASSLRKQGAGGELF
-	TRBV28	TRBJ2-4	ASTTGGPNIQY
-	TRBV10-3	TRBJ2-3	AIRGHGLAGDTQY
-	TRBV4-1	TRBJ1-3	ASSQDSARHSGNTIY
-	TRBV11-1	TRBJ1-6	ASSLHQVASPLH
-	TRBV6-5	TRBJ1-2	ASSRQGLNYGYT